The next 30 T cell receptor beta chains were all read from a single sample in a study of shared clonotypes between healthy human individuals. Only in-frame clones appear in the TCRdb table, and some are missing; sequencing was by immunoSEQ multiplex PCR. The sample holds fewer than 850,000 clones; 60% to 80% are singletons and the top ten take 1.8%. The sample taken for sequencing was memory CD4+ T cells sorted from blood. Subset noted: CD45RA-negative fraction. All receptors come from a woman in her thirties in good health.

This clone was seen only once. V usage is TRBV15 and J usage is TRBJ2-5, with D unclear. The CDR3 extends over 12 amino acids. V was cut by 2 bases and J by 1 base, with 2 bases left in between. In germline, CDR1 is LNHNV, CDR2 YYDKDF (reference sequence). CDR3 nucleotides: TGTGCCACCAGCAGACCCCAAGAGACCCAGTACTTC. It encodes CATSRPQETQYF.

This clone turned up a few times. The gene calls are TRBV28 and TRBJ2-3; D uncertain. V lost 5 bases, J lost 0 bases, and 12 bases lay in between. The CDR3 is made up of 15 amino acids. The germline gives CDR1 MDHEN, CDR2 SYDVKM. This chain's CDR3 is CASSGSSSSTDTQYF. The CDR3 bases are TGTGCCAGCAGTGGCAGCAGCAGTAGCACAGATACGCAGTATTTT.

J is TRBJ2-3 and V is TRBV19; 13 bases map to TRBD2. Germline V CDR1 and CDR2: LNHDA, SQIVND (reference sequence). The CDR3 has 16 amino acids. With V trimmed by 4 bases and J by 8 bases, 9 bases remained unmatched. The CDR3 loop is CASSTPGTSGTFTQYF. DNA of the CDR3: TGTGCCAGTAGTACCCCAGGGACTAGCGGGACTTTTACGCAGTATTTT.

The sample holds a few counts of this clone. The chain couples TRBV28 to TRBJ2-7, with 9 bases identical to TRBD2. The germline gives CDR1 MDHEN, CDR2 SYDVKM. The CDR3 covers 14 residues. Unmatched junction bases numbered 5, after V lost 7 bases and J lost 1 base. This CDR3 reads CASKWTSASYEQYF. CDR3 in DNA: TGTGCCAGCAAGTGGACTAGCGCATCCTACGAGCAGTACTTC. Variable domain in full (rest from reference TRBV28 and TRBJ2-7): DVKVTQSSRYLVKRTGEKVFLECVQDMDHENMFWYRQDPGLGLRLIYFSYDVKMKEKGDIPEGYSVSREKKERFSLILESASTNQTSMYLCASKWTSASYEQYFGPGTRLTVT.

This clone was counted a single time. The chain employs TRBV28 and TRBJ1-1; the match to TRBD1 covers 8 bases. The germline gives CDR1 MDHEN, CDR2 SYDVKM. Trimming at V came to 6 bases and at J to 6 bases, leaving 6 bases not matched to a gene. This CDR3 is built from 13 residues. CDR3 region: CASSKLQGAEAFF. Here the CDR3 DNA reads TGTGCCAGCAGCAAGTTACAGGGGGCTGAAGCTTTCTTT.

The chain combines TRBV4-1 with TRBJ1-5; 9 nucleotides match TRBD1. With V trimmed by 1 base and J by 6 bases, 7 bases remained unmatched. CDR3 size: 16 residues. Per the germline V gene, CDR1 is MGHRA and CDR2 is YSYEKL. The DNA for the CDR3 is TGCGCCAGCAGCCAAGTCGGGACAGGGCTCGGTCAGCCCCAGCATTTT. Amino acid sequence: CASSQVGTGLGQPQHF.

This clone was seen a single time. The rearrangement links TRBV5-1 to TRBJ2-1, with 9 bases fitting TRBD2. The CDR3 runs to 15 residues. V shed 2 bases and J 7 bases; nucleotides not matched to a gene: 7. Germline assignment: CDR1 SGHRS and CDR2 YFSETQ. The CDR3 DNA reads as TGCGCCAGCAGCTTCTCTTTAGCGGGAGAGAATGAGCAGTTCTTC. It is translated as CASSFSLAGENEQFF.

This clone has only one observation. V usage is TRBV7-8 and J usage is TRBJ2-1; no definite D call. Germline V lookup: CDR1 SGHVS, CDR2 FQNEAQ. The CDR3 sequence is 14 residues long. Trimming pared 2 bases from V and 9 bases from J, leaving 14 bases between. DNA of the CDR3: TGTGCCAGCAGCTTACGGTGGTCGGGTATTGAGCAGTTCTTC. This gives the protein CASSLRWSGIEQFF.

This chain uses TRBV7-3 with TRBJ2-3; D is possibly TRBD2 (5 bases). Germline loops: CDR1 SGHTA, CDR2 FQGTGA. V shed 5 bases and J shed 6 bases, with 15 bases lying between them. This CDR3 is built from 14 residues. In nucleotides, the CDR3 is TGTGCCAGCAGCGGACTGGGCCTCGGGGATACGCAGTATTTT. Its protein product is CASSGLGLGDTQYF.

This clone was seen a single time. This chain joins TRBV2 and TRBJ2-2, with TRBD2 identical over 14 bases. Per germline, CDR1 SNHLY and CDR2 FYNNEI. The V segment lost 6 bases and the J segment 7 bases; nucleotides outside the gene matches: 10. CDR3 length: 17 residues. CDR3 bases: TGTGCCAGCAGAAAAGGACTAGCGGGAGGTGTCGGCGGGGAGCTGTTTTTT. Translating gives CASRKGLAGGVGGELFF. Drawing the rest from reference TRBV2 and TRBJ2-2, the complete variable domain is EPEVTQTPSHQVTQMGQEVILRCVPISNHLYFYWYRQILGQKVEFLVSFYNNEISEKSEIFDDQFSVERPDGSNFTLKIRSTKLEDSAMYFCASRKGLAGGVGGELFFGEGSRLTVL.

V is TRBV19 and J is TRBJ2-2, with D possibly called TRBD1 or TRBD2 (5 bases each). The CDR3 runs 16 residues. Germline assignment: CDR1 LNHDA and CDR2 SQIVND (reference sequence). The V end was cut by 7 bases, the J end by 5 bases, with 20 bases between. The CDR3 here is CASNSPGRTATGELFF. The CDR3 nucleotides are TGTGCCAGTAACTCCCCGGGACGGACGGCGACCGGGGAGCTGTTTTTT. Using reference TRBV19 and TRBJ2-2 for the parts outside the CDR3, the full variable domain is DGGITQSPKYLFRKEGQNVTLSCEQNLNHDAMYWYRQDPGQGLRLIYYSQIVNDFQKGDIAEGYSVSREKKESFPLTVTSAQKNPTAFYLCASNSPGRTATGELFFGEGSRLTVL.

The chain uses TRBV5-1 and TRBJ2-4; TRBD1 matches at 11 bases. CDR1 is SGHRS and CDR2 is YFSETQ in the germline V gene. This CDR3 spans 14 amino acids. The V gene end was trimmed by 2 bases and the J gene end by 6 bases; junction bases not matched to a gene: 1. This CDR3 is CASSFGTGGNIQYF. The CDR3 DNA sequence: TGCGCCAGCAGCTTTGGGACAGGGGGAAACATTCAGTACTTC.

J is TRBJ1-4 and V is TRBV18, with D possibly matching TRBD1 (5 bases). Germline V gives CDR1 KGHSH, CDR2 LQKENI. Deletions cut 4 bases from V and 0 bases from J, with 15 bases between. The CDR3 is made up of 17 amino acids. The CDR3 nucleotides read TGTGCCAGCTCACGATTTACAGGAGATGCAACTAATGAAAAACTGTTTTTT. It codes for CASSRFTGDATNEKLFF. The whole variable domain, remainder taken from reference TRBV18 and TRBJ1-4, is NAGVMQNPRHLVRRRGQEARLRCSPMKGHSHVYWYRQLPEEGLKFMVYLQKENIIDESGMPKERFSAEFPKEGPSILRIQQVVRGDSAAYFCASSRFTGDATNEKLFFGSGTQLSVL.

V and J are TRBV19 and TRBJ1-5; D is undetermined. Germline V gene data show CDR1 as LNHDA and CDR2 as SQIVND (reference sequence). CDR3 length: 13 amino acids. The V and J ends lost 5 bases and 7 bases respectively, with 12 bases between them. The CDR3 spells CASSPTVVQPQHF. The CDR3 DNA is TGTGCCAGTAGTCCCACAGTGGTACAGCCCCAGCATTTT.

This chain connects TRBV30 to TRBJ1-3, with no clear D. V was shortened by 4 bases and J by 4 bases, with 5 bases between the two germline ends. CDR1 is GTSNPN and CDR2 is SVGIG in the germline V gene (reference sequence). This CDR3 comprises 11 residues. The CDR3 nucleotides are TGTGCCTGGAATCCGGGAAACACCATATATTTT. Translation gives CAWNPGNTIYF.

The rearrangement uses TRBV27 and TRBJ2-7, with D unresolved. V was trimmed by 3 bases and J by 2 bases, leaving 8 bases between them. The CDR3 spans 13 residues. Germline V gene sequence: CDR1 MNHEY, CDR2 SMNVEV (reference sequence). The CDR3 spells CASSFQGPYEQYF. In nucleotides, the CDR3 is TGTGCCAGCAGTTTCCAAGGACCCTACGAGCAGTACTTC.

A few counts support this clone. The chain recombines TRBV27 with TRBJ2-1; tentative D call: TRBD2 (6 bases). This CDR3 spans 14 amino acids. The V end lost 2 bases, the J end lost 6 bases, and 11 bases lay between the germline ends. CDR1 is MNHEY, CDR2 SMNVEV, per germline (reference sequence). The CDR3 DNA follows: TGTGCCAGCAGTTTACGGCGGGACTCCAATGAGCAGTTCTTC. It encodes CASSLRRDSNEQFF.

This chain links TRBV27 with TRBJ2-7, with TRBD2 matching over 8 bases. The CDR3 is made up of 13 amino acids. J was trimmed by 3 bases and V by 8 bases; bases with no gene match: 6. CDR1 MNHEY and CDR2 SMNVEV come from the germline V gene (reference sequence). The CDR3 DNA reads TGTGCCAGCGTTAGCGGGGCCAACTACGAGCAGTACTTC. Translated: CASVSGANYEQYF.

CDR3 in DNA: TGTGCCAGCAGTGGACGAGGGTTCAGGGACACTGAAGCTTTCTTT. Protein sequence: CASSGRGFRDTEAFF. V gene TRBV2 combines with J gene TRBJ1-1; tentative D call: TRBD1 (5 bases). Germline V lookup: CDR1 SNHLY, CDR2 FYNNEI. The CDR3 has 15 amino acids. The ends were cut back, 4 bases at V and 3 bases at J, with 15 bases in the middle.

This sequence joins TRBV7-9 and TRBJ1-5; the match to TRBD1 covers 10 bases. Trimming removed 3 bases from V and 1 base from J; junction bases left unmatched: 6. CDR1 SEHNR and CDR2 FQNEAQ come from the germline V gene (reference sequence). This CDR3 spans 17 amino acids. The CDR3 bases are TGTGCCAGCAGCTTCTGGGGACAGGGGATAAGCAATCAGCCCCAGCATTTT. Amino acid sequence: CASSFWGQGISNQPQHF.

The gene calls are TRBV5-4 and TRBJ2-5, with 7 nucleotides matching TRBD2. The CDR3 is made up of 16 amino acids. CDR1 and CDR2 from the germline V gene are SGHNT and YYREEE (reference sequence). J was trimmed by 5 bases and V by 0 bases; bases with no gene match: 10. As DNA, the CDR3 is TGTGCCAGCAGCTTGGTTGGGGGAGGGCGTGATGAGACCCAGTACTTC. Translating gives CASSLVGGGRDETQYF.

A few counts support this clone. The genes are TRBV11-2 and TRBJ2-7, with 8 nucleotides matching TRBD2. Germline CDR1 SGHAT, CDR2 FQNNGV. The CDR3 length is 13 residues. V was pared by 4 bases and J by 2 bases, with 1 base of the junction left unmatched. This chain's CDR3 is CASSYGRAYEQYF. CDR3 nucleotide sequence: TGTGCCAGCAGCTACGGGAGGGCCTACGAGCAGTACTTC.

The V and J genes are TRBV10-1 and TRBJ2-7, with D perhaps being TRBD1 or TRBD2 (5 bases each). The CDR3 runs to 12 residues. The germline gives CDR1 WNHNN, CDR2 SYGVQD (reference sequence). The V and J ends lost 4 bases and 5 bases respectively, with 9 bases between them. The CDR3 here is CASSVRGDEQYF. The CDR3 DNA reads TGCGCCAGCAGTGTAAGAGGGGACGAGCAGTACTTC.

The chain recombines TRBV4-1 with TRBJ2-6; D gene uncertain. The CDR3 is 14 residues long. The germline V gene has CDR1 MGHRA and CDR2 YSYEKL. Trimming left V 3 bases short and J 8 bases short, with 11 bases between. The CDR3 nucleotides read TGCGCCAGCAGCCACGTCCCCGGACCCAACGTCCTGACTTTC. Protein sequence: CASSHVPGPNVLTF.

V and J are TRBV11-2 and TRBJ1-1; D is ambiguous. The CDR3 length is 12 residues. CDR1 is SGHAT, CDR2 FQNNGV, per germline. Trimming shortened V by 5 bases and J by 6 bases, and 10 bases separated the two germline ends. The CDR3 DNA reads TGTGCCAGCAGCCCCCAGAGGCCTGAAGCTTTCTTT. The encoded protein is CASSPQRPEAFF.

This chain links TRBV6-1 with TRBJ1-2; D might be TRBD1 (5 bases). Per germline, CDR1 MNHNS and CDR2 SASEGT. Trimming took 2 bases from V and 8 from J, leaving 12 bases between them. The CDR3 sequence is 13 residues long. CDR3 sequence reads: CASSEYQGPGYTF. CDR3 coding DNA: TGTGCCAGCAGTGAATATCAGGGACCCGGCTACACCTTC.

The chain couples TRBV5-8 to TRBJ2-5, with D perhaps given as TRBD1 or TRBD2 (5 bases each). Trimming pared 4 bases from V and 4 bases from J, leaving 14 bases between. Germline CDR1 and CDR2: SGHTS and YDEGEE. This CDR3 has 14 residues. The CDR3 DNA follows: TGTGCCAGCAGCCGCGGGCAGGGCGGAGAGACCCAGTACTTC. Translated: CASSRGQGGETQYF.

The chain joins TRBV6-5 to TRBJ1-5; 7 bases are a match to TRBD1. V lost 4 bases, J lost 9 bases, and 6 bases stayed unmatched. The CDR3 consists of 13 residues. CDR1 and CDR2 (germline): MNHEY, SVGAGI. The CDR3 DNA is TGTGCCAGCAGTTTAGACAGGGCCCCGCCCCAGCATTTT. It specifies CASSLDRAPPQHF.

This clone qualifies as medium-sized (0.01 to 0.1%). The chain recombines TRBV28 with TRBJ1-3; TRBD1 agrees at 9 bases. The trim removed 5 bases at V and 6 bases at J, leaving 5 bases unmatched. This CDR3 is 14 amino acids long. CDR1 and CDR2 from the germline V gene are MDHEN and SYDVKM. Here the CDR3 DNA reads TGTGCCAGCAGTCGGACAGGGGCGGCAAACACCATATATTTT. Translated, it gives CASSRTGAANTIYF.

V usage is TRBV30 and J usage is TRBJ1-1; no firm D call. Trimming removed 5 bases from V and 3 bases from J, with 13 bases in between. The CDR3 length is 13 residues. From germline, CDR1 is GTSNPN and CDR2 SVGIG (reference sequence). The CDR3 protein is CAWQRAWDTEAFF. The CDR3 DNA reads TGTGCCTGGCAGAGGGCCTGGGACACTGAAGCTTTCTTT. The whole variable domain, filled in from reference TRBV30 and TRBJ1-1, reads SQTIHQWPATLVQPVGSPLSLECTVEGTSNPNLYWYRQAAGRGLQLLFYSVGIGQISSEVPQNLSASRPQDRQFILSSKKLLLSDSGFYLCAWQRAWDTEAFFGQGTRLTVV.